This T cell receptor (beta chain) was sequenced for a study of blood T cell repertoires in COVID-19. Looking at the study overall: The cDNA or gDNA used as material had been derived from T cells, B-cell-depleted T cells, or PBMCs.

Some clones are missing from TCRdb's copy, which holds only in-frame ones; the method was immunoSEQ multiplex PCR. The data contain tens of thousands of clones, over 70% of them singletons. This CDR3 has 16 amino acids. V dropped 0 bases and J dropped 7 bases, with 19 bases sitting between them. The germline gives CDR1 ENHRY, CDR2 SYGVKD. The chain links TRBV10-3 to TRBJ2-7, with TRBD1 as a possible D gene (6 bases). Sequences were obtained from peripheral blood. The TCR sequence derives from a human donor in a cohort sampled during active COVID-19. The CDR3 bases are TGTGCCATCAGTGAGTCTCCTGACAGGACCCCTATGGAGCAGTACTTC. Translation: CAISESPDRTPMEQYF.